This T cell receptor beta chain was profiled in a study of vaccination and CD4 T cells after COVID-19. Overall study: Six males and four females, two Hispanic, made up the convalescents. A median of 72 days (range 14 to 241) separated dose two from the taking of post-vaccine samples.

Cultured CD4+ T-cell DNA underwent Oncomine TCR Beta short-read sequencing. Cultures of CD4+ T cells served as the source for extracting genomic DNA. TCRdb ran MiXCR on the PCR reads and lists one entry per CDR3 protein. The data show under 20,000 distinct CDR3 sequences, with 55% to 75% seen just once and around a sixth held by the top ten. The germline V gene has CDR1 MNHEY and CDR2 SMNVEV (reference sequence). V gave up 0 bases and J gave up 3 bases, with 14 bases separating them. The CDR3 totals 16 residues. The study, taken as a whole, reports: From 21 to 38, the median of SARS-CoV-2-reactive clonotypes rose without reaching significance.

Treatment denoted: roughly ten-day PBMC culture with coronavirus spike peptide pools or control peptides (ViraFEST assay). On this clonotype: Its antigen remains unidentified.

The receptor's source is a human donor who had recovered from COVID-19. The chain carries TRBV27 and TRBJ2-5; D possibly corresponds to TRBD2 (5 bases). The sequencing input was CD4+ T cells from blood, cultured in vitro. The CDR3 protein is CASSLSEAYREETQYF. The CDR3 region has the DNA TGTGCCAGCAGTTTATCGGAGGCCTACCGGGAAGAGACCCAGTACTTC.